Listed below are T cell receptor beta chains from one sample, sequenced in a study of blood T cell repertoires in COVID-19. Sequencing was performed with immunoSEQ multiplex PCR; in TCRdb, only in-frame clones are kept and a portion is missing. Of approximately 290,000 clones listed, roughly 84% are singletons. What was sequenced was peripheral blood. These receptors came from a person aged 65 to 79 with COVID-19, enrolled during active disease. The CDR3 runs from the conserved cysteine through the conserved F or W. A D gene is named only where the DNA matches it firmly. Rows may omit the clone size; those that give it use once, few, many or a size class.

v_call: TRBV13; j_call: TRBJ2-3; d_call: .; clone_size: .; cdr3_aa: CASSKTSTDTQYF; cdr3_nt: TGTGCCAGCAGCAAGACAAGCACAGATACGCAGTATTTT
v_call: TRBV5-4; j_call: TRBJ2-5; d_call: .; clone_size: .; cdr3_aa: CASSLGQRETQYF; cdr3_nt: TGTGCCAGCAGCTTGGGACAGAGAGAGACCCAGTACTTC
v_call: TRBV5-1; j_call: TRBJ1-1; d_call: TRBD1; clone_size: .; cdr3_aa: CASSLEGQGTREAFF; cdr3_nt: TGCGCCAGCAGCTTGGAGGGACAGGGAACGAGAGAAGCTTTCTTT
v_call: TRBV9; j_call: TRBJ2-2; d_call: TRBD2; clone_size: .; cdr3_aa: CASSVTGLAGAWNTGEPFF; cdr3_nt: TGTGCCAGCAGCGTAACGGGACTAGCGGGGGCATGGAACACCGGGGAGCCGTTTTTT
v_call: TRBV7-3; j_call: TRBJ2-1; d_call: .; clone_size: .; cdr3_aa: CASSLSIGVGRFF; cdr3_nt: TGTGCCAGCAGCTTAAGTATAGGAGTCGGCCGGTTCTTC
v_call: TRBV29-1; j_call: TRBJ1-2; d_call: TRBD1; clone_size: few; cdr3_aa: CSVEKGQGASFGYTF; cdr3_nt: TGCAGCGTTGAGAAAGGGCAGGGGGCTTCGTTTGGCTACACCTTC
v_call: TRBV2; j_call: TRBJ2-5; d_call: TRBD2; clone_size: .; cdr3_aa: CASFGLAGYETQYF; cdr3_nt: TGTGCCAGCTTTGGACTAGCGGGATACGAGACCCAGTACTTC
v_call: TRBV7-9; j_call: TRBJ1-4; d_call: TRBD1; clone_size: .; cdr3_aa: CASSFTTEQGAGEKLFF; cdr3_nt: TGTGCCAGCAGCTTTACTACAGAGCAGGGGGCGGGGGAAAAACTGTTTTTT
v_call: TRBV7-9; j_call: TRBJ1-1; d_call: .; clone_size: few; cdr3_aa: CASSFGAMNTEAFF; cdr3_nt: TGTGCCAGCAGCTTCGGAGCCATGAACACTGAAGCTTTCTTT
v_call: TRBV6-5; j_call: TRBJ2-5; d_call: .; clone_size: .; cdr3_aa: CASRSGETQYF; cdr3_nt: TGTGCCAGCAGGAGTGGTGAGACCCAGTACTTC